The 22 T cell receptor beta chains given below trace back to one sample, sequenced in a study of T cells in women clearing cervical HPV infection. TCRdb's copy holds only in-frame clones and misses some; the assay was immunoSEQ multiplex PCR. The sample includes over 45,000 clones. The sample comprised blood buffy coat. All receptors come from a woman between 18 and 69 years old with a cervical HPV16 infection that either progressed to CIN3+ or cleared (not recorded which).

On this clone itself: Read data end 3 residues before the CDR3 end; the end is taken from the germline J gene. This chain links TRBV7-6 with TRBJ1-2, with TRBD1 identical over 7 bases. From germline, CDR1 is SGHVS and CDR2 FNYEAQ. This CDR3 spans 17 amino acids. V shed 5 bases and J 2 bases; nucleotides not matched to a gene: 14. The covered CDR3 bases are TGTGCCAGCAGCCCGTGGGATACAGGGGCGACGAACTATGGC. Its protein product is CASSPWDTGATNYG. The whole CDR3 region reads CASSPWDTGATNYGYTF.

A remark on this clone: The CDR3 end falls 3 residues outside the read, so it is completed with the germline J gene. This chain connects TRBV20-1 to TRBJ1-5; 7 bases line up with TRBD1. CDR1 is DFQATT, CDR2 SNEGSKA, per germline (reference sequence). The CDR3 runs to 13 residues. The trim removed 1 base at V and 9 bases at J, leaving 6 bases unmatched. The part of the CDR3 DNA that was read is TGCAGTGCTAGAGGACAGGGTCCATGGCCC. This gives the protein CSARGQGPWP. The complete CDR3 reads CSARGQGPWPQHF.

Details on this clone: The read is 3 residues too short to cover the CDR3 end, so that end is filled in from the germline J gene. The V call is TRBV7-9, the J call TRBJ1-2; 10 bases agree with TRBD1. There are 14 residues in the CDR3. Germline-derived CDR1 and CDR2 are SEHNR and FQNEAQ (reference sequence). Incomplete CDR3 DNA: TGTGCCAGCAGCTCCGGGACAGGGGATTGGGGC. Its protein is CASSSGTGDWG. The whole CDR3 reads CASSSGTGDWGYTF.

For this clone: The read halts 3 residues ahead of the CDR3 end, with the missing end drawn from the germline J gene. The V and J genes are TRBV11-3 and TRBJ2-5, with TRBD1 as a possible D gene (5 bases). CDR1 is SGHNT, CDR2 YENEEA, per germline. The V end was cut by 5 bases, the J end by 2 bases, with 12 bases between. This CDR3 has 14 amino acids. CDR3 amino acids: CASSPSGWQETQYF. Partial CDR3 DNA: TGTGCCAGCAGCCCATCAGGGTGGCAAGAGACC. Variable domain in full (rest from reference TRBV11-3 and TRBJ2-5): EAGVVQSPRYKIIEKKQPVAFWCNPISGHNTLYWYLQNLGQGPELLIRYENEEAVDDSQLPKDRFSAERLKGVDSTLKIQPAELGDSAVYLCASSPSGWQETQYFGPGTRLLVL.

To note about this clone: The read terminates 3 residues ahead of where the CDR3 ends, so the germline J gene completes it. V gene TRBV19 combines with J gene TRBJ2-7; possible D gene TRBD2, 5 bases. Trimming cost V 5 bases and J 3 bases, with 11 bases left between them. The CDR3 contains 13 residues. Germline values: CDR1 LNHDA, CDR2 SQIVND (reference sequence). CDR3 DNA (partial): TGTGCCAGTAGTCCGGACTCATACTACGAG. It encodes CASSPDSYYE. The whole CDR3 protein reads CASSPDSYYEQYF.

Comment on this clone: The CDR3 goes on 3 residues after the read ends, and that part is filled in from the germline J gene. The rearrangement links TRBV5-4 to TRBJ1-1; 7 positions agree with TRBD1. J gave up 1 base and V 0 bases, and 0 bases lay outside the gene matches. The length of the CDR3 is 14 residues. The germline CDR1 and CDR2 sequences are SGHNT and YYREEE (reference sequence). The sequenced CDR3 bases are TGTGCCAGCAGCTTGGGGGACAGGAACACTGAA. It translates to CASSLGDRNTE. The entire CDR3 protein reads CASSLGDRNTEAFF.

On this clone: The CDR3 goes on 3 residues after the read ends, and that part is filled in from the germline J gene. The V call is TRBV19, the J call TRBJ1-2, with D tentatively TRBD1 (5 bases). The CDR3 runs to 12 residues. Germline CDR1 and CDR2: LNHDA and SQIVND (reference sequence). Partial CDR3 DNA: TGTGCCAGTAGTGTCCCAGGGAGCGGC. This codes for CASSVPGSG. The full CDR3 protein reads CASSVPGSGYTF.

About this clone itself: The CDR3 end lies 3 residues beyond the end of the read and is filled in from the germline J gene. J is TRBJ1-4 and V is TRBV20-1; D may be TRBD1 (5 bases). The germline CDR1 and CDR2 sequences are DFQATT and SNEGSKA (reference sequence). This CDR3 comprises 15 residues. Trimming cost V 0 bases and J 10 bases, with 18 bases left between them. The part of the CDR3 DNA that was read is TGCAGTGCTAGAGATCCGGTGGGGGGTTCGGGAAAA. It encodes CSARDPVGGSGK. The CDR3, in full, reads CSARDPVGGSGKLFF.

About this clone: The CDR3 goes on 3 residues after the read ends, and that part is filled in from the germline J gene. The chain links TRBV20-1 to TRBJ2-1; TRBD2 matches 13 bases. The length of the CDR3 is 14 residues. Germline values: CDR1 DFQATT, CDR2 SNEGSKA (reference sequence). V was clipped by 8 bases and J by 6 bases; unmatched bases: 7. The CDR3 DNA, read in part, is TGCAGTATCATCGGACTAGCGGGAGTCAATGAG. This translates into CSIIGLAGVNE. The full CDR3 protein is CSIIGLAGVNEQFF.

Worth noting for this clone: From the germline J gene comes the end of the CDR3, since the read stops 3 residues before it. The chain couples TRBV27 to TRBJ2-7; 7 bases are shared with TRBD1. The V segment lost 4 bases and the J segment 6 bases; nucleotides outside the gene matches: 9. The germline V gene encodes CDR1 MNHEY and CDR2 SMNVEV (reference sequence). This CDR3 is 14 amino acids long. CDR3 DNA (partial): TGTGCCAGCAGTTCGACAGGGAGTTATTCCGAG. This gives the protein CASSSTGSYSE. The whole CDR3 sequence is CASSSTGSYSEQYF.

This chain's CDR3 is CASSPMDSYEQYF. CDR3 bases read: TGTGCCAGCAGCCCTATGGACAGCTACGAG. This chain links TRBV7-3 with TRBJ2-7, with D maybe TRBD1 (6 bases). Sequencing ends 3 residues short of the CDR3 end; the germline J gene provides the rest. This CDR3 spans 13 amino acids. V dropped 5 bases and J dropped 3 bases, with 11 bases sitting between them. CDR1 SGHTA and CDR2 FQGTGA come from the germline V gene.

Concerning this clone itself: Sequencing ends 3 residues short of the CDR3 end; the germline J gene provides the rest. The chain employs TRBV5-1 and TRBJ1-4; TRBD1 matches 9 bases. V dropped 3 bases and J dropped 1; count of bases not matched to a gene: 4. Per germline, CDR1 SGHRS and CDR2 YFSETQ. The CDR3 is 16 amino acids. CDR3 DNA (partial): TGCGCCAGCAGCTCGGGACAGGGACGAACTAATGAAAAA. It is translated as CASSSGQGRTNEK. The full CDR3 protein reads CASSSGQGRTNEKLFF.

CDR3 amino acids: CSALFRDTSSYEQYF. CDR3 DNA (partial): TGCAGTGCTCTTTTCCGGGACACTAGCTCCTACGAG. The chain uses TRBV20-1 and TRBJ2-7; tentative D call: TRBD1 (6 bases). The read stops 3 residues short of the end of the CDR3; the missing end is completed from the germline J gene. V shed 5 bases and J shed 0 bases, with 17 bases lying between them. The CDR3 is 15 amino acids. Germline V gives CDR1 DFQATT, CDR2 SNEGSKA (reference sequence).

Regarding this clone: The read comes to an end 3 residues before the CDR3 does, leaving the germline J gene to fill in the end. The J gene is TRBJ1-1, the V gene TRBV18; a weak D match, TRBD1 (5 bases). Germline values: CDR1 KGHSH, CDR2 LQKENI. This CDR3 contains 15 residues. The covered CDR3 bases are TGTGCCAGCTCACCTGAAGCGGGGGAGTCAGATACG. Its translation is CASSPEAGESDT. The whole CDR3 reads CASSPEAGESDTAFF. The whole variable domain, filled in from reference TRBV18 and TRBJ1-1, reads NAGVMQNPRHLVRRRGQEARLRCSPMKGHSHVYWYRQLPEEGLKFMVYLQKENIIDESGMPKERFSAEFPKEGPSILRIQQVVRGDSAAYFCASSPEAGESDTAFFGQGTRLTVV.

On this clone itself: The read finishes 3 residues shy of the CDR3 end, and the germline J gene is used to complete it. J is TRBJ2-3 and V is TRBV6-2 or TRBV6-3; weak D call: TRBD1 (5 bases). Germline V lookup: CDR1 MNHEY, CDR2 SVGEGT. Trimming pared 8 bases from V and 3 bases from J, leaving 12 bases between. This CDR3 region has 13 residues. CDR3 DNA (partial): TGTGCCAGCTCCGGACAATGGACAGATACG. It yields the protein CASSGQWTDT. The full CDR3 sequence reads CASSGQWTDTQYF.

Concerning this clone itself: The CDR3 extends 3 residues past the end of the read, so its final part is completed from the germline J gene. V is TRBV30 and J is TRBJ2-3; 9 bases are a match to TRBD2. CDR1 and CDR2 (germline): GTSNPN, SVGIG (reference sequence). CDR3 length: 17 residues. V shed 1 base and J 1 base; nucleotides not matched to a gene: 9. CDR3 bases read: TGTGCCTGGAGTGAATGGAGGCCTAGCGGGGGCACAGATACG. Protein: CAWSEWRPSGGTDT. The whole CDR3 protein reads CAWSEWRPSGGTDTQYF.

Incomplete CDR3 DNA: TGTGCCAGCAGCTTGTACCCCGGGCAGCCC. It encodes CASSLYPGQP. The whole CDR3 is CASSLYPGQPQHF. The rearrangement joins TRBV7-2 to TRBJ1-5; unclear D gene. With the read ending 3 residues before the CDR3 end, the germline J gene is used to fill in that end. There are 13 residues in the CDR3. Germline CDR1 reads SGHTA; CDR2 reads FQGNSA. The V end was cut by 3 bases, the J end by 7 bases, with 10 bases between.

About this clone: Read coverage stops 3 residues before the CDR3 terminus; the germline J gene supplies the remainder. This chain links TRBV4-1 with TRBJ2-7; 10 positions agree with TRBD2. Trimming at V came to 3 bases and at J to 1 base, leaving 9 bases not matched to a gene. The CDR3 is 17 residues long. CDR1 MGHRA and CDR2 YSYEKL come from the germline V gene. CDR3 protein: CASSHPTKGLASYEQYF. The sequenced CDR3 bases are TGCGCCAGCAGCCACCCCACGAAGGGACTAGCGTCCTACGAG.

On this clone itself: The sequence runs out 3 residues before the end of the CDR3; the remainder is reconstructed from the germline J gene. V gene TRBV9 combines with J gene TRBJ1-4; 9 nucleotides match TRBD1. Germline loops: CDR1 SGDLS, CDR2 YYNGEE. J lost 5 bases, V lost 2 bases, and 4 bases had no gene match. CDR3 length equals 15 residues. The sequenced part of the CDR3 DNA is TGTGCCAGCAGCGTTACCGGGACAGGGAATGAAAAA. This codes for CASSVTGTGNEK. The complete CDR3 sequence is CASSVTGTGNEKLFF.

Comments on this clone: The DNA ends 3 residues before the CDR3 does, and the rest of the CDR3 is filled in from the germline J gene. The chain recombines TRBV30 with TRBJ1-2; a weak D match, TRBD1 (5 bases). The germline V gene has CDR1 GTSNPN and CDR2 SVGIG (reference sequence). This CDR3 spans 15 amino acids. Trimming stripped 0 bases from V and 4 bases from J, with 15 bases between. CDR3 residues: CAWSVLRGGSYGYTF. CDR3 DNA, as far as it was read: TGTGCCTGGAGTGTACTTAGGGGTGGTAGCTATGGC. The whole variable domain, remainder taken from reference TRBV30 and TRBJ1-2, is SQTIHQWPATLVQPVGSPLSLECTVEGTSNPNLYWYRQAAGRGLQLLFYSVGIGQISSEVPQNLSASRPQDRQFILSSKKLLLSDSGFYLCAWSVLRGGSYGYTFGSGTRLTVV.

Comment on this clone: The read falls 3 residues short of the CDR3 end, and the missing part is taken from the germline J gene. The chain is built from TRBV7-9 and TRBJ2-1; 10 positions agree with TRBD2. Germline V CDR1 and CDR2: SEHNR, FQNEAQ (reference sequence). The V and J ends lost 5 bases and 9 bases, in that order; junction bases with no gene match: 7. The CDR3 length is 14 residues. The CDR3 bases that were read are TGTGCCAGCAGCGGGACTAGCGTCATAAGTGAG. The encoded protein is CASSGTSVISE. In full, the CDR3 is CASSGTSVISEQFF.

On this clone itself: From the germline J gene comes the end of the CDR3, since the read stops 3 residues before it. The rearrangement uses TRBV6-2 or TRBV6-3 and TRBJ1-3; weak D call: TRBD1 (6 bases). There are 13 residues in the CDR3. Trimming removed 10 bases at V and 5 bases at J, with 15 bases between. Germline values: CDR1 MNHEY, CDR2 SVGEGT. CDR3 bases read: TGTGCCACCCAACCGGGACACAGAAACACC. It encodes CATQPGHRNT. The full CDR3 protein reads CATQPGHRNTIYF.